Presented here are 7 T cell receptor beta chains from one specimen sequenced in a study. TCRdb reprocessed the 5' RACE reads via MiXCR and lists one record per CDR3 protein. Of roughly 60,000 distinct CDR3 sequences listed, less than 30% were seen once; the top ten hold 2% to 2.5%. Treg sorting used a CD4+CD25+CD127-/low gate. Specimen: tumor-infiltrating Tregs sorted from the breast tumor. All receptors derive from a female donor with breast cancer.

The CDR3 here is CASSFTGPNSPLHF. For the CDR3, the DNA is TGTGCCAGCAGTTTTACGGGTCCAAATTCACCCCTCCACTTT. This rearrangement joins TRBV12-3 or TRBV12-4 to TRBJ1-6; D is undetermined. CDR3 length: 14 amino acids. Trimming stripped 3 bases from V and 7 bases from J, with 10 bases between.

At least ten counts were recorded for this clonotype. The rearrangement uses TRBV7-9 and TRBJ2-5; 11 bases agree with TRBD2. This CDR3 has 12 residues. Germline CDR1 SEHNR, CDR2 FQNEAQ (reference sequence). With V trimmed by 10 bases and J by 3 bases, 1 base remained unmatched. This CDR3 reads CAILAGEETQYF. CDR3 bases: TGTGCCATACTAGCGGGGGAAGAGACCCAGTACTTC. The variable domain in full, with the rest retrieved from reference TRBV7-9 and TRBJ2-5, is DTGVSQNPRHKITKRGQNVTFRCDPISEHNRLYWYRQTLGQGPEFLTYFQNEAQLEKSRLLSDRFSAERPKGSFSTLEIQRTEQGDSAMYLCAILAGEETQYFGPGTRLLVL.

As regards this clonotype: A much larger clonotype is one base distant, so this may be a read error. V gene TRBV11-2 combines with J gene TRBJ2-7, with TRBD2 matching 8 bases. This CDR3 has 15 residues. CDR1 SGHAT and CDR2 FQNNGV come from the germline V gene. The CDR3 sequence is CAGSLYTSGNYEQYF. The DNA for the CDR3 is TGTGCCGGCAGCTTATACACTAGCGGTAACTACGAGCAGTACTTC.

This clonotype was recorded a few times. V is TRBV12-3 or TRBV12-4 and J is TRBJ2-7; D is ambiguous. V gave up 1 base and J gave up 3 bases, with 4 bases separating them. The CDR3 loop spans 12 amino acids. DNA for the CDR3: TGTGCCAGCAGTTTAGACTTCTACGAGCAGTACTTC. It codes for CASSLDFYEQYF.

This clonotype was seen a few times. Mismatch with germline at one junction end may stem from a read error. The V call is TRBV28, the J call TRBJ2-5; D is perhaps TRBD1 (5 bases). The length of the CDR3 is 12 residues. Germline V gives CDR1 MDHEN, CDR2 SYDVKM. Here the CDR3 reads CASSLLGQIPNF. The CDR3, as DNA: TGTGCCAGCAGTTTATTGGGGCAGATACCAAACTTC.

This clonotype turned up a few times. The J gene is TRBJ2-3, the V gene TRBV27; D might be TRBD2 (5 bases). Germline loops: CDR1 MNHEY, CDR2 SMNVEV (reference sequence). The CDR3 contains 15 residues. Trimming removed 3 bases from V and 1 base from J, with 11 bases in between. CDR3 protein: CASSLGAYGTDTQYF. DNA of the CDR3: TGTGCCAGCAGTTTGGGAGCGTATGGCACAGATACGCAGTATTTT.

The chain links TRBV30 to TRBJ2-5, with unresolved D. Germline values: CDR1 GTSNPN, CDR2 SVGIG (reference sequence). CDR3 length equals 13 residues. The germline V and J ends were trimmed by 2 bases and 2 bases, with 9 bases remaining between them. CDR3 bases: TGTGCCTGGAGTCGTCTGGGACAAGAGACCCAGTACTTC. It yields the protein CAWSRLGQETQYF.